These 32 T cell receptor beta chains came from one sample sequenced in a study of molecular identifiers for immune sequencing clone quantification. TCRdb reprocessed the PCR reads via MiXCR and lists one record per CDR3 protein. Here the sample spans about 97,000 distinct CDR3 sequences, about 32% being singletons. The sample consisted of naive CD8+ T cells from blood, with Jurkat cell RNA spiked in. Subset: FACS-sorted CD8+CD4-CCR7+CD45RA+ naive T cells. These receptors originate from a human donor in good health. Some libraries in this study had Jurkat cell RNA spiked in.

The chain recombines TRBV6-2 or TRBV6-3 with TRBJ2-3, with 12 bases identical to TRBD2. The trim removed 8 bases at V and 3 bases at J, leaving 12 bases unmatched. Germline V gives CDR1 MNHEY, CDR2 SVGEGT. The CDR3 contains 17 residues. The CDR3 coding sequence is TGTGCCAGCCGAGGACTAGCGGGACGGAGGGTGACAGATACGCAGTATTTT. It translates to CASRGLAGRRVTDTQYF.

This clonotype was detected only a few times. The J gene is TRBJ2-3, the V gene TRBV12-5; D tentatively reads TRBD1 or TRBD2 (6 bases each). The CDR3 spans 16 residues. CDR1 is LGHNT and CDR2 is FRNRAP in the germline V gene. V lost 1 base to trimming and J lost 6 bases, with 17 bases between them. The DNA of the CDR3 is TGTGCTAGTGGTTTGGGTTACGGGGGCGCAGGGGATACGCAGTATTTT. Encoded protein: CASGLGYGGAGDTQYF.

The chain carries TRBV7-3 and TRBJ2-2; no firm D call. Germline lookup yields CDR1 SGHTA and CDR2 FQGTGA. This CDR3 comprises 12 residues. Trimming shortened V by 1 base and J by 5 bases, and 2 bases separated the two germline ends. CDR3 sequence: CASSLMTGELFF. DNA for the CDR3: TGTGCCAGCAGCTTAATGACCGGGGAGCTGTTTTTT. Filled out from reference TRBV7-3 and TRBJ2-2, the complete variable domain reads GAGVSQTPSNKVTEKGKYVELRCDPISGHTALYWYRQSLGQGPEFLIYFQGTGAADDSGLPNDRFFAVRPEGSVSTLKIQRTERGDSAVYLCASSLMTGELFFGEGSRLTVL.

This clonotype was seen more than once but under ten times. The V gene is TRBV4-2, the J gene TRBJ2-3; no reliable D call. CDR1 and CDR2 (germline): LGHNA, YNFKEQ. Trimming stripped 1 base from V and 8 bases from J, with 10 bases between. There are 13 residues in the CDR3. DNA for the CDR3: TGTGCCAGCAGCCAAGTAATCCGGAGTACGCAGTATTTT. Encoded protein: CASSQVIRSTQYF.

This chain links TRBV5-6 with TRBJ2-7, with 11 bases that match TRBD2. V lost 3 bases to trimming and J lost 5 bases; unmatched junction nucleotides: 4. There are 14 residues in the CDR3. Germline CDR1 SGHDT, CDR2 YYEEEE. CDR3 DNA: TGTGCCAGCAGCTACCTAGCGGGAGGCCACGAGCAGTACTTC. As protein: CASSYLAGGHEQYF.

This clonotype was picked up many times. The chain has TRBV20-1 and TRBJ2-3; no definite D call. Trimming shortened V by 5 bases and J by 1 base, and 13 bases separated the two germline ends. This CDR3 is 14 amino acids long. Germline V lookup: CDR1 DFQATT, CDR2 SNEGSKA (reference sequence). The CDR3 sequence: CSAYLVSRTDTQYF. As DNA, the CDR3 is TGCAGTGCTTACCTAGTCTCCCGCACAGATACGCAGTATTTT.

The chain links TRBV19 to TRBJ1-2; no clear D. The V gene's germline CDR1 is LNHDA and CDR2 SQIVND (reference sequence). Trimming left V 9 bases short and J 0 bases short, with 8 bases between. This CDR3 region has 12 residues. The CDR3 DNA reads TGTGCCAGCGGACCCCCTAACTATGGCTACACCTTC. Protein: CASGPPNYGYTF.

V usage is TRBV7-2 and J usage is TRBJ2-3, with D perhaps matching TRBD2 (5 bases). The V gene lost 5 bases and the J gene lost 3 bases, with 15 bases spanning the gap. The CDR3 runs to 15 residues. Germline V gene data show CDR1 as SGHTA and CDR2 as FQGNSA. For the CDR3, the DNA is TGTGCCAGCAGCCCATCCGGGATACTGACAGATACGCAGTATTTT. Protein product: CASSPSGILTDTQYF. The entire variable domain, with the rest obtained from reference TRBV7-2 and TRBJ2-3, is as follows: GAGVSQSPSNKVTEKGKDVELRCDPISGHTALYWYRQSLGQGLEFLIYFQGNSAPDKSGLPSDRFSAERTGGSVSTLTIQRTQQEDSAVYLCASSPSGILTDTQYFGPGTRLTVL.

The chain employs TRBV20-1 and TRBJ2-2, with a tentative D call TRBD1 (6 bases). Germline V gene lookup returns CDR1 DFQATT and CDR2 SNEGSKA (reference sequence). Trimming removed 6 bases at V and 3 bases at J, with 17 bases between. The CDR3 runs to 15 residues. The CDR3 nucleotides are TGCAGTGCCCTATCACAGGGAATGTACACCGGGGAGCTGTTTTTT. This codes for CSALSQGMYTGELFF.

Regarding this clonotype: The germline gene is not matched at one end of the junction; a read error may be the cause. The gene calls are TRBV4-3 and TRBJ2-1, with TRBD2 identical over 15 bases. The length of the CDR3 is 18 residues. Germline V CDR1 and CDR2: LGHNA, YSLEER. CDR3 amino acids: CASSQARTSGRASDEQIF. CDR3 in DNA: TGCGCCAGCAGCCAAGCCCGGACTAGCGGGAGGGCCAGCGATGAGCAGATCTTC.

This clonotype was counted a few times. V gene TRBV5-1 combines with J gene TRBJ2-7; perhaps TRBD1 as D (6 bases). Germline V gives CDR1 SGHRS, CDR2 YFSETQ. The CDR3 totals 13 residues. Trimming shortened V by 4 bases and J by 3 bases, and 11 bases separated the two germline ends. The CDR3 loop is CASSPGQYYEQYF. In DNA form, the CDR3 reads TGCGCCAGCAGCCCAGGACAGTACTACGAGCAGTACTTC.

In the case of this clonotype: A read error may explain this, as a much larger clone is one base away. The conserved phenylalanine or tryptophan normally closing the CDR3 is absent here, so this likely arose from a read error. The V and J genes are TRBV13 and TRBJ2-7, with D unresolved. V was trimmed by 5 bases and J by 3 bases, leaving 14 bases between them. CDR1 and CDR2 from the germline V gene are PRHDT and FYEKMQ (reference sequence). The CDR3 totals 14 residues. CDR3 coding DNA: TGTGCCAGCAGCCTACGAGGAACGATCTACGAGCAGTACTCC. This codes for CASSLRGTIYEQYS.

The rearrangement joins TRBV18 to TRBJ2-1; tentative D call: TRBD1 (6 bases). V dropped 3 bases and J dropped 3 bases, with 12 bases sitting between them. CDR1 and CDR2 from the germline V gene are KGHSH and LQKENI. This CDR3 has 15 amino acids. The CDR3 spells CASSPRDNYYNEQFF. For the CDR3, the DNA is TGTGCCAGCTCACCCCGGGACAACTACTACAATGAGCAGTTCTTC.

This clonotype was observed at least ten times. The genes are TRBV4-1 and TRBJ2-5; D possibly corresponds to TRBD2 (5 bases). This CDR3 has 13 residues. Trimming removed 4 bases at V and 0 bases at J, with 6 bases between. CDR1 is MGHRA, CDR2 YSYEKL, per germline. The DNA for the CDR3 is TGCGCCAGCAGCCCTAGCCACCAAGAGACCCAGTACTTC. It encodes CASSPSHQETQYF.

The table lists this clonotype with a few counts. Without the conserved terminal phenylalanine or tryptophan, this CDR3 likely stems from a read error. This sequence joins TRBV3-1 and TRBJ2-7, with 7 positions matching TRBD1. V shed 5 bases, J shed 3 bases, and the junction held 1 base outside the gene matches. Looked up from germline, CDR1 is LGHDT and CDR2 is YNNKEL (reference sequence). This CDR3 comprises 12 residues. The CDR3 protein is CASSGDSYEQYS. The CDR3, as DNA: TGTGCCAGCAGCGGGGACAGCTACGAGCAGTACTCC.

Of note for this clonotype: The CDR3 carries no conserved terminal phenylalanine or tryptophan, so it likely arises from a read error. This chain uses TRBV7-8 with TRBJ1-2; TRBD1 matches at 7 bases. Trimming removed 0 bases from V and 3 bases from J; junction bases left unmatched: 4. This CDR3 contains 15 residues. Germline loops: CDR1 SGHVS, CDR2 FQNEAQ. CDR3 coding DNA: TGTGCCAGCAGCTTAGCCCGGGACAGCTACTATGGCTACACCTCC. It encodes CASSLARDSYYGYTS.

J is TRBJ2-3 and V is TRBV28, with D tentatively TRBD2 (6 bases). This CDR3 spans 15 amino acids. Trimming stripped 5 bases from V and 2 bases from J, with 14 bases between. The germline CDR1 and CDR2 sequences are MDHEN and SYDVKM. The CDR3 region is CASSPTGTYTDTQYF. The CDR3 bases are TGTGCCAGCAGTCCGACCGGGACTTACACAGATACGCAGTATTTT.

At least ten counts were recorded for this clonotype. The chain uses TRBV5-1 and TRBJ1-1; D remains ambiguous. This CDR3 has 14 residues. Trimming removed 1 base from V and 0 bases from J, with 7 bases in between. CDR1 is SGHRS and CDR2 is YFSETQ in the germline V gene. The CDR3 DNA reads TGCGCCAGCAGCTTGTGGCAGATGAACACTGAAGCTTTCTTT. The encoded protein is CASSLWQMNTEAFF.

There are many counts of this clonotype. J is TRBJ2-1 and V is TRBV28; 8 bases are shared with TRBD2. J gave up 10 bases and V 3 bases, and 11 bases lay outside the gene matches. Per germline, CDR1 MDHEN and CDR2 SYDVKM. CDR3 length equals 15 residues. CDR3 sequence: CASSFLLGSGTEQFF. For the CDR3, the DNA is TGTGCCAGCAGTTTTTTGCTTGGTAGCGGGACGGAGCAGTTCTTC.

As to this clonotype: One end of the junction varies from germline; a read error may be responsible. The chain is built from TRBV6-2 or TRBV6-3 and TRBJ1-5; D is unresolved. Germline V CDR1 and CDR2: MNHEY, SVGEGT. The CDR3 runs to 15 residues. The CDR3: CASSYRALGNQPQRF. DNA for the CDR3: TGTGCCAGCAGTTATCGGGCATTGGGGAATCAGCCCCAGCGTTTT.

A word on this clonotype: A read error may explain this, as a much larger clone is one base away. The J gene is TRBJ2-3, the V gene TRBV29-1; TRBD2 matches at 11 bases. Germline loops: CDR1 SQVTM, CDR2 ANQGSEA. CDR3 size: 14 residues. J gave up 4 bases and V 5 bases, and 5 bases lay outside the gene matches. CDR3 in DNA: TGCAGCGTTTTGGGACTAGCGGAATCAGATACGCAGTATTTT. It translates to CSVLGLAESDTQYF.

V is TRBV28 and J is TRBJ2-5; a weak D match, TRBD1 (5 bases). V lost 8 bases and J lost 5, with 15 bases in between. Germline loops: CDR1 MDHEN, CDR2 SYDVKM. This CDR3 comprises 13 residues. The CDR3 nucleotides are TGTGCCAGCCAAACAGGAGAGCAGGAGACCCAGTACTTC. This translates into CASQTGEQETQYF.

This chain joins TRBV28 and TRBJ1-5; tentatively, D is TRBD1 (6 bases). The ends were cut back, 10 bases at V and 3 bases at J, with 22 bases in the middle. The length of the CDR3 is 16 residues. The germline gives CDR1 MDHEN, CDR2 SYDVKM. CDR3 loop: CAITPTGRRINQPQHF. The CDR3 region has the DNA TGTGCCATTACCCCAACAGGGAGAAGGATCAATCAGCCCCAGCATTTT.

The chain carries TRBV4-1 and TRBJ2-1; 8 nucleotides agree with TRBD2. Unmatched junction bases numbered 4, after V lost 4 bases and J lost 8 bases. This CDR3 spans 13 amino acids. Germline-derived CDR1 and CDR2 are MGHRA and YSYEKL. Here the CDR3 reads CASSPTSVDEQFF. The CDR3, as DNA: TGCGCCAGCAGCCCGACTAGCGTCGATGAGCAGTTCTTC.

This clonotype was observed many times. J is TRBJ2-6 and V is TRBV2, with no clear D. V was cut by 4 bases and J by 1 base, with 2 bases left in between. The CDR3 extends over 13 amino acids. Germline CDR1 SNHLY, CDR2 FYNNEI. CDR3 amino acids: CASSGSGANVLTF. CDR3 nucleotides: TGTGCCAGCAGTGGTTCTGGGGCCAACGTCCTGACTTTC.

Notes on this clonotype: Since a much larger clone is just one base distant, this may be a read error. The gene calls are TRBV7-2 and TRBJ1-4; D is undetermined. CDR1 is SGHTA and CDR2 is FQGNSA in the germline V gene. CDR3 length: 15 amino acids. CDR3 DNA sequence: TGTGCCAGCAGACACTCAGTCAGAACTAATGAAATACTGTTTTTT. The encoded protein is CASRHSVRTNEILFF.

Turning to this clonotype: The junction departs from the called germline gene at one end, perhaps through a read error. The rearrangement joins TRBV7-2 to TRBJ2-3; the D is unclear. The CDR3 contains 15 residues. CDR1 and CDR2 from the germline V gene are SGHTA and FQGNSA. CDR3 bases: TGTGCTAGCAGCTTAGGGCTTTATTCCACAGATACGCAGTATTTT. Encoded protein: CASSLGLYSTDTQYF.

V is TRBV19 and J is TRBJ2-1; 9 positions match TRBD1. V was clipped by 4 bases and J by 2 bases; unmatched bases: 3. Germline CDR1 and CDR2: LNHDA and SQIVND (reference sequence). This CDR3 has 15 residues. CDR3 in amino acids: CASSRTGVPYNEQFF. DNA for the CDR3: TGTGCCAGTAGTAGGACAGGGGTGCCCTACAATGAGCAGTTCTTC.

V gene TRBV12-3 or TRBV12-4 combines with J gene TRBJ2-5; tentatively, D is TRBD1 (5 bases). The germline V and J ends were trimmed by 0 bases and 4 bases, with 12 bases remaining between them. The CDR3 covers 15 residues. DNA for the CDR3: TGTGCCAGCAGTTTAGCGCTGGGGCAGCGAGAGACCCAGTACTTC. This gives the protein CASSLALGQRETQYF.

Worth noting for this clonotype: A junction end diverges from the germline sequence, so it may reflect a read error. The CDR3 reads CASSLLTSPHTGEPFF. The CDR3 region has the DNA TGTGCCAGCAGCTTACTGACGAGTCCTCACACCGGGGAGCCGTTTTTT. This rearrangement joins TRBV7-6 to TRBJ2-2; a possible D gene is TRBD2 (5 bases). Germline values: CDR1 SGHVS, CDR2 FNYEAQ. There are 16 residues in the CDR3.

In this sample, this clonotype turned up a few times. The V gene is TRBV13, the J gene TRBJ2-2; TRBD2 matches at 8 bases. V dropped 5 bases and J dropped 3; count of bases not matched to a gene: 8. In germline, CDR1 is PRHDT, CDR2 FYEKMQ (reference sequence). The CDR3 has 16 amino acids. The CDR3: CASSIRLASDTGELFF. In DNA form, the CDR3 reads TGTGCCAGCAGCATAAGACTAGCGTCGGACACCGGGGAGCTGTTTTTT.

This clonotype was observed many times. The chain links TRBV2 to TRBJ2-7; the D gene is possibly TRBD1 (6 bases). Between the trimmed V and J ends, which lost 2 bases and 2 bases, there was a span of 13 bases. CDR1 and CDR2 (germline): SNHLY, FYNNEI. The CDR3 covers 15 residues. The CDR3 sequence is CASSEWRGQTYEQYF. CDR3 nucleotide sequence: TGTGCCAGCAGTGAATGGAGAGGACAGACCTACGAGCAGTACTTC. Supplemented by reference TRBV2 and TRBJ2-7, the full variable domain reads EPEVTQTPSHQVTQMGQEVILRCVPISNHLYFYWYRQILGQKVEFLVSFYNNEISEKSEIFDDQFSVERPDGSNFTLKIRSTKLEDSAMYFCASSEWRGQTYEQYFGPGTRLTVT.